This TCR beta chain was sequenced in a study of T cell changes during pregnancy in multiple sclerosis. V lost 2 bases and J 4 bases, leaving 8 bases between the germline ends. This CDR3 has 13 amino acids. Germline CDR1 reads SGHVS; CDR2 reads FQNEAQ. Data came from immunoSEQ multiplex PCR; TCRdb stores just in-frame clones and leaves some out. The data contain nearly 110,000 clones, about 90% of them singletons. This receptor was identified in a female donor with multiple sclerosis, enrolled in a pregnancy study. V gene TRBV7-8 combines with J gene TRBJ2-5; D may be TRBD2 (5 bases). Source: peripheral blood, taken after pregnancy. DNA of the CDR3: TGTGCCAGCAGCTTATTAGCGTCAGAGACCCAGTACTTC. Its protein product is CASSLLASETQYF.